The 28 T cell receptor beta chains below all came from one sample that was sequenced in a study of identical twins. TCRdb re-analysed the 5' RACE reads in MiXCR, keeping a single row per CDR3 protein. Among fewer than 900,000 distinct CDR3 sequences listed, 18% were seen once. These data were also reused for a study on T cells expressing NK-cell markers.

The specimen was PBMCs. All receptors derive from a woman aged 18-29 years in good health.

This chain links TRBV7-9 with TRBJ2-7, with no clear D. V was pared by 5 bases and J by 7 bases, with 12 bases between. Germline V lookup: CDR1 SEHNR, CDR2 FQNEAQ (reference sequence). The CDR3 runs 12 residues. The CDR3 DNA follows: TGTGCCAGCAGCGATGGCCCGCTAGAGCAGTACTTC. Translating it yields CASSDGPLEQYF.

The CDR3 DNA sequence: TGTGCCAGCAGTCCGGGACCATCTGGGGGTGAAGCTTTCTTT. This sequence encodes CASSPGPSGGEAFF. This chain connects TRBV12-3 or TRBV12-4 to TRBJ1-1; D perhaps matches TRBD1 (5 bases). V was cut by 5 bases and J by 7 bases, with 17 bases left in between. The CDR3 covers 14 residues.

This chain uses TRBV29-1 with TRBJ1-1; D is uncertain. This CDR3 is 13 amino acids long. Germline CDR1 and CDR2: SQVTM and ANQGSEA. Trimming shortened V by 0 bases and J by 3 bases, and 8 bases separated the two germline ends. This chain's CDR3 is CSVEERVDTEAFF. The CDR3 DNA is TGCAGCGTTGAAGAGCGGGTGGACACTGAAGCTTTCTTT.

The gene calls are TRBV7-9 and TRBJ2-1, with 11 bases matching TRBD2. V shed 5 bases, J shed 4 bases, and the junction held 7 bases outside the gene matches. The CDR3 is 16 residues long. Per germline, CDR1 SEHNR and CDR2 FQNEAQ (reference sequence). The CDR3 DNA sequence: TGTGCCAGCAGCAACGCCGGGACTAGCGGTTACAATGAGCAGTTCTTC. This codes for CASSNAGTSGYNEQFF.

This clonotype was found many times. The chain joins TRBV7-8 to TRBJ2-3; D gene unclear. Trimming cost V 5 bases and J 3 bases, with 6 bases left between them. The CDR3 runs 12 residues. Germline CDR1 and CDR2: SGHVS and FQNEAQ. CDR3 DNA: TGTGCCAGCAGCAGGAGAACAGATACGCAGTATTTT. Protein sequence: CASSRRTDTQYF.

This rearrangement joins TRBV20-1 to TRBJ2-3; 11 nucleotides match TRBD2. Trimming at V came to 3 bases and at J to 1 base, leaving 3 bases not matched to a gene. Germline assignment: CDR1 DFQATT and CDR2 SNEGSKA (reference sequence). The CDR3 has 15 amino acids. The CDR3 DNA sequence: TGCAGTGCTAGGACACTAGCGGGGGGCACAGATACGCAGTATTTT. It is translated as CSARTLAGGTDTQYF.

The CDR3 loop reads CSARGGRSAANYGYTF. CDR3 bases: TGCAGTGCTAGAGGCGGACGGTCGGCTGCTAACTATGGCTACACCTTC. V usage is TRBV20-1 and J usage is TRBJ1-2; D is undetermined. The CDR3 has 16 residues. Looked up from germline, CDR1 is DFQATT and CDR2 is SNEGSKA (reference sequence). V lost 1 base and J 0 bases, leaving 15 bases between the germline ends.

The chain combines TRBV7-6 with TRBJ2-7; D is uncertain. CDR1 and CDR2 (germline): SGHVS, FNYEAQ. This CDR3 contains 11 residues. V was trimmed by 7 bases and J by 2 bases, leaving 6 bases between them. CDR3 DNA: TGTGCCAGCATCCAGGCCTACGAGCAGTACTTC. It specifies CASIQAYEQYF.

The chain employs TRBV7-3 and TRBJ2-2; perhaps TRBD1 as D (6 bases). Germline CDR1 and CDR2: SGHTA and FQGTGA. The ends were cut back, 6 bases at V and 1 base at J, with 12 bases in the middle. The CDR3 extends over 15 amino acids. The CDR3, as DNA: TGTGCCAGCAGACGCTCGACAGGGAACACCGGGGAGCTGTTTTTT. It specifies CASRRSTGNTGELFF.

The chain carries TRBV7-9 and TRBJ2-7, with a weak D call TRBD1 (5 bases). The CDR3 totals 15 residues. Between the trimmed V and J ends, which lost 0 bases and 0 bases, there was a span of 9 bases. Germline-derived CDR1 and CDR2 are SEHNR and FQNEAQ (reference sequence). CDR3 bases: TGTGCCAGCAGCTTAGCAGGGGTGACCTCCTACGAGCAGTACTTC. It encodes CASSLAGVTSYEQYF.

The chain uses TRBV12-5 and TRBJ2-1; a possible D gene is TRBD2 (5 bases). The CDR3 runs 13 residues. Germline lookup yields CDR1 LGHNT and CDR2 FRNRAP. Trimming took off 0 bases at V and 9 bases at J, with 9 bases between the two ends. The CDR3: CASGLVVRGEQFF. CDR3 DNA sequence: TGTGCTAGTGGTTTGGTAGTCCGGGGTGAGCAGTTCTTC. Full variable domain (remainder filled in from reference TRBV12-5 and TRBJ2-1): DARVTQTPRHKVTEMGQEVTMRCQPILGHNTVFWYRQTMMQGLELLAYFRNRAPLDDSGMPKDRFSAEMPDATLATLKIQPSEPRDSAVYFCASGLVVRGEQFFGPGTRLTVL.

The V gene is TRBV2, the J gene TRBJ2-5; D remains unclear. The CDR3 contains 13 residues. Germline V gene data show CDR1 as SNHLY and CDR2 as FYNNEI. V was clipped by 3 bases and J by 2 bases, with 7 bases between them. CDR3 bases: TGTGCCAGCAGTGACAGGATTCAAGAGACCCAGTACTTC. This gives the protein CASSDRIQETQYF.

The chain uses TRBV4-3 and TRBJ2-2, with D unclear. V lost 4 bases and J 0 bases, leaving 15 bases between the germline ends. Germline values: CDR1 LGHNA, CDR2 YSLEER. This CDR3 contains 17 residues. The chain's CDR3 is CASSPSLALSNTGELFF. For the CDR3, the DNA is TGCGCCAGCAGCCCCTCATTAGCACTTTCGAACACCGGGGAGCTGTTTTTT.

V and J are TRBV10-3 and TRBJ2-7, with no clear D. CDR1 and CDR2 from the germline V gene are ENHRY and SYGVKD. Deletions cut 6 bases from V and 5 bases from J, with 23 bases between. The CDR3 length is 16 residues. This CDR3 is CAISELGERSAHEQYF. The CDR3 nucleotides read TGTGCCATCAGCGAGCTGGGCGAGCGATCGGCCCACGAGCAGTACTTC.

This clonotype was counted only a few times. The chain uses TRBV20-1 and TRBJ1-5; TRBD1 matches 10 bases. Trimming removed 6 bases from V and 1 base from J; junction bases left unmatched: 6. Germline-derived CDR1 and CDR2 are DFQATT and SNEGSKA (reference sequence). The CDR3 sequence is 15 residues long. The CDR3 spells CSAPRQGASNQPQHF. The CDR3 nucleotides are TGCAGTGCACCGAGACAGGGGGCAAGCAATCAGCCCCAGCATTTT.

The chain joins TRBV7-6 to TRBJ2-3; D is possibly TRBD2 (5 bases). Trimming removed 0 bases at V and 2 bases at J, with 9 bases between. The CDR3 has 15 amino acids. Germline values: CDR1 SGHVS, CDR2 FNYEAQ. The CDR3 DNA reads as TGTGCCAGCAGCTTAGCGCCGGGGAACACAGATACGCAGTATTTT. This gives the protein CASSLAPGNTDTQYF.

The sample holds a few counts of this clonotype. This rearrangement joins TRBV12-3 or TRBV12-4 to TRBJ2-2; maybe TRBD2 (6 bases). This CDR3 spans 15 amino acids. V lost 3 bases and J 4 bases, leaving 12 bases between the germline ends. The chain's CDR3 is CASSFSLALTGELFF. CDR3 nucleotides: TGTGCCAGCAGTTTTTCACTAGCTCTCACCGGGGAGCTGTTTTTT.

This clonotype was counted a few times. The J gene is TRBJ1-2, the V gene TRBV6-6; 7 nucleotides match TRBD1. V lost 4 bases and J lost 8; bases outside the gene matches: 7. Looked up from germline, CDR1 is MNHNY and CDR2 is SVGAGI (reference sequence). The length of the CDR3 is 13 residues. The CDR3: CASSSDRAGGYTF. The CDR3 DNA is TGTGCCAGCAGTTCCGACAGGGCCGGGGGCTACACCTTC.

V is TRBV6-1 and J is TRBJ1-1; D might be TRBD1 (6 bases). The germline gives CDR1 MNHNS, CDR2 SASEGT. V was cut by 6 bases and J by 0 bases, with 17 bases left in between. The CDR3 extends over 16 amino acids. As DNA, the CDR3 is TGTGCCAGCAGGAAACAGGGACCGGGGCTGAACACTGAAGCTTTCTTT. Translation gives CASRKQGPGLNTEAFF.

The CDR3 is CAFSLPQGDRFNTEAFF. The CDR3 region has the DNA TGTGCCTTCAGTTTACCCCAGGGGGACAGATTTAACACTGAAGCTTTCTTT. The gene calls are TRBV2 and TRBJ1-1; 7 positions agree with TRBD1. This CDR3 spans 17 amino acids. With V trimmed by 11 bases and J by 2 bases, 20 bases remained unmatched. The V gene's germline CDR1 is SNHLY and CDR2 FYNNEI. The full variable domain, in which reference TRBV2 and TRBJ1-1 provide the parts outside the CDR3, is EPEVTQTPSHQVTQMGQEVILRCVPISNHLYFYWYRQILGQKVEFLVSFYNNEISEKSEIFDDQFSVERPDGSNFTLKIRSTKLEDSAMYFCAFSLPQGDRFNTEAFFGQGTRLTVV.

This chain connects TRBV9 to TRBJ2-2; TRBD1 aligns across 9 bases. The germline V gene encodes CDR1 SGDLS and CDR2 YYNGEE. After removal of 3 bases from V and 6 bases from J, the junction contained 12 bases not matched to a gene. This CDR3 comprises 17 residues. The CDR3 loop reads CASSARRTGGRAGELFF. The CDR3, as DNA: TGTGCCAGCAGCGCCCGACGAACAGGGGGCAGGGCCGGGGAGCTGTTTTTT.

J is TRBJ2-7 and V is TRBV11-3, with 11 bases identical to TRBD1. V gave up 2 bases and J gave up 5 bases; unmatched junction bases: 8. This CDR3 has 16 residues. Germline V gives CDR1 SGHNT, CDR2 YENEEA. The CDR3: CASSLIIGQGADEQYF. The CDR3 DNA reads as TGTGCCAGCAGCTTAATTATTGGACAGGGGGCTGACGAGCAGTACTTC.

The gene calls are TRBV10-3 and TRBJ2-2, with 7 nucleotides matching TRBD2. After removal of 3 bases from V and 6 bases from J, the junction contained 7 bases not matched to a gene. The CDR3 sequence is 15 residues long. Germline V gene data show CDR1 as ENHRY and CDR2 as SYGVKD. Here the CDR3 reads CAISDPREHAGELFF. In nucleotides, the CDR3 is TGTGCCATCAGTGACCCGCGGGAGCACGCCGGGGAGCTGTTTTTT.

This clonotype has more than one count but fewer than ten. The genes are TRBV12-3 or TRBV12-4 and TRBJ2-1; the D is unclear. Between the trimmed V and J ends, which lost 8 bases and 13 bases, there was a span of 12 bases. CDR3 length equals 10 residues. The CDR3 loop reads CASGSAPQFF. In nucleotides, the CDR3 is TGTGCCAGCGGGTCGGCCCCTCAGTTCTTC.

The V and J genes are TRBV20-1 and TRBJ2-5; perhaps TRBD1 as D (5 bases). Germline loops: CDR1 DFQATT, CDR2 SNEGSKA (reference sequence). This CDR3 contains 14 residues. Trimming cost V 2 bases and J 5 bases, with 15 bases left between them. CDR3 DNA sequence: TGCAGTGCTAGACTTCAGGGTAGCCTGGAGACCCAGTACTTC. This sequence encodes CSARLQGSLETQYF.

This clonotype is a singleton in its sample. The chain links TRBV5-1 to TRBJ2-7; no reliable D call. Trimming cost V 2 bases and J 1 base, with 13 bases left between them. From germline, CDR1 is SGHRS and CDR2 YFSETQ. The CDR3 is made up of 15 amino acids. As DNA, the CDR3 is TGCGCCAGCAGCTTCGGTGGGCAGGTGTCCTACGAGCAGTACTTC. Translation gives CASSFGGQVSYEQYF.

This clonotype was seen only a few times. The chain joins TRBV12-3 or TRBV12-4 to TRBJ1-1; D might be TRBD1 (5 bases). Trimming pared 7 bases from V and 4 bases from J, leaving 13 bases between. This CDR3 region has 13 residues. This chain's CDR3 is CASTPQGATEAFF. CDR3 in DNA: TGTGCCAGCACCCCTCAGGGAGCCACTGAAGCTTTCTTT.

The gene calls are TRBV6-5 and TRBJ1-2, with a possible D match to TRBD1 (5 bases). The CDR3 totals 13 residues. Germline CDR1 and CDR2: MNHEY and SVGAGI. The V end lost 4 bases, the J end lost 6 bases, and 12 bases lay between the germline ends. CDR3 sequence reads: CASSLTGDDGYTF. The CDR3 DNA reads TGTGCCAGCAGTTTAACAGGAGACGATGGCTACACCTTC.